The entry below gives a single TCR beta chain sequence along with its context. The data stem from a study of neoadjuvant anti-PD-1 for oral cavity cancer. Stated time point: after neoadjuvant nivolumab, at surgical resection. Trimming took 0 bases from V and 7 from J; bases not matched to a gene: 5. The CDR3 spans 14 residues. Germline lookup yields CDR1 LNHNV and CDR2 YYDKDF (reference sequence). TCRdb keeps only in-frame clones here, not all; method: immunoSEQ multiplex PCR. The table records over 6,000 clones, approximately 62% of them present only once. The sequences come from PBMCs, collected after nivolumab (anti-PD-1) treatment. This chain uses TRBV15 with TRBJ2-5, with 7 bases fitting TRBD2. The sequence was obtained from a person aged 40 to 85 with oral cavity squamous cell carcinoma. This CDR3 reads CATSRDSGWGTQYF. CDR3 nucleotide sequence: TGTGCCACCAGCAGAGATAGCGGGTGGGGGACCCAGTACTTC.